Each of the 25 T cell receptor beta chains below was sequenced from the same sample in a study of T cells in Graves' hyperthyroidism and ophthalmopathy. Researchers amplified the TCR beta CDR3 regions from RNA transcripts. In the first-round RT-PCR of the TCR CDR3, the HTBI primer set was used. TCRdb recomputed calls from the multiplex PCR reads with MiXCR, one row per CDR3 protein. The table has about 560,000 distinct CDR3 sequences, roughly 14% seen once. Sample: blood. Source of these receptors: a woman in her 30s with Graves' hyperthyroidism.

This clonotype was counted ten times or more. Here the CDR3 reads CSAARTSGYSYNEQFF. The CDR3 coding sequence is TGCAGTGCCGCCCGGACTAGCGGATACTCCTACAATGAGCAGTTCTTC. J is TRBJ2-1 and V is TRBV20-1; 10 bases are a match to TRBD2. Trimming cost V 6 bases and J 0 bases; bases outside gene matches: 8. CDR1 is DFQATT, CDR2 SNEGSKA, per germline (reference sequence). The CDR3 contains 16 residues.

This clonotype was counted a single time. The chain combines TRBV9 with TRBJ2-7, with D possibly matching TRBD1 (5 bases). Germline V lookup: CDR1 SGDLS, CDR2 YYNGEE. CDR3 length: 15 residues. Trimming removed 2 bases at V and 3 bases at J, with 15 bases between. CDR3 bases: TGTGCCAGCAGCGTGGGCACAAGGGGCGGCTACGAGCAGTACTTC. This encodes CASSVGTRGGYEQYF.

This clonotype appeared many times. CDR3 sequence reads: CASSFTGVGETQYF. In nucleotides, the CDR3 is TGTGCCAGCAGCTTTACAGGGGTCGGGGAGACCCAGTACTTC. The rearrangement joins TRBV7-2 to TRBJ2-5; 7 bases map to TRBD1. In germline, CDR1 is SGHTA, CDR2 FQGNSA. The trim removed 3 bases at V and 5 bases at J, leaving 6 bases unmatched. CDR3 length equals 14 residues.

The chain couples TRBV20-1 to TRBJ2-7, with 7 nucleotides matching TRBD2. The CDR3 has 15 residues. In germline, CDR1 is DFQATT, CDR2 SNEGSKA (reference sequence). With 2 bases clipped from V and 5 bases from J, the junction kept 12 bases outside the gene matches. DNA for the CDR3: TGCAGTGCTAGACCTAAGCGGGGATCTAGCCACGAGCAGTACTTC. Its protein is CSARPKRGSSHEQYF.

The rearrangement links TRBV6-5 to TRBJ2-5; D is perhaps TRBD1 or TRBD2 (6 bases each). The V and J ends lost 4 bases and 7 bases respectively, with 13 bases between them. The CDR3 consists of 13 residues. Germline V gene sequence: CDR1 MNHEY, CDR2 SVGAGI. CDR3 amino acids: CASSSQGRWTQYF. The CDR3 DNA reads as TGTGCCAGCAGTTCTCAGGGGAGGTGGACCCAGTACTTC.

The table lists this clonotype with a few counts. The chain combines TRBV19 with TRBJ1-2; D is uncertain. CDR1 is LNHDA and CDR2 is SQIVND in the germline V gene (reference sequence). The V and J ends lost 3 bases and 7 bases respectively, with 6 bases between them. The CDR3 is 11 amino acids. CDR3 in amino acids: CASSMFGGYTF. The CDR3 DNA reads as TGTGCCAGTAGTATGTTCGGTGGCTACACCTTC.

This clonotype occurred many times. This chain links TRBV7-2 with TRBJ1-1; D call uncertain. The length of the CDR3 is 14 residues. Germline lookup yields CDR1 SGHTA and CDR2 FQGNSA. Trimming left V 4 bases short and J 4 bases short, with 13 bases between. Here the CDR3 DNA reads TGTGCCAGCAGCTCGCGCACCCTAAGCACTGAAGCTTTCTTT. It translates to CASSSRTLSTEAFF. Based on the CDR3 plus reference TRBV7-2 and TRBJ1-1, the full variable domain is GAGVSQSPSNKVTEKGKDVELRCDPISGHTALYWYRQSLGQGLEFLIYFQGNSAPDKSGLPSDRFSAERTGGSVSTLTIQRTQQEDSAVYLCASSSRTLSTEAFFGQGTRLTVV.

At least ten counts were recorded for this clonotype. The V gene is TRBV18, the J gene TRBJ2-3; D ambiguous. Germline V gene lookup returns CDR1 KGHSH and CDR2 LQKENI. This CDR3 is 16 amino acids long. Trimming pared 4 bases from V and 2 bases from J, leaving 16 bases between. The CDR3 sequence is CASSHTGRGVTDTQYF. The DNA of the CDR3 is TGTGCCAGCTCACACACCGGACGTGGGGTCACAGATACGCAGTATTTT.

This clonotype has at least ten counts. This sequence joins TRBV3-1 and TRBJ1-6; TRBD1 might be the D (5 bases). Germline V gives CDR1 LGHDT, CDR2 YNNKEL (reference sequence). Trimming took off 3 bases at V and 10 bases at J, with 10 bases between the two ends. The CDR3 consists of 13 residues. The CDR3 DNA reads as TGTGCCAGCAGCCAGGGGCGCCGGTCACCCCTCCACTTT. Protein: CASSQGRRSPLHF.

This clonotype was observed a handful of times. The CDR3 protein is CASSLGHTGGNTGELFF. CDR3 sequence (DNA): TGTGCCAGCAGCTTAGGACATACAGGGGGGAACACCGGGGAGCTGTTTTTT. V gene TRBV7-9 combines with J gene TRBJ2-2; 8 nucleotides line up with TRBD1. Germline CDR1 is SEHNR and CDR2 is FQNEAQ (reference sequence). Trimming took 1 base from V and 1 from J; bases not matched to a gene: 5. The CDR3 covers 17 residues.

This clonotype appeared many times. The V and J genes are TRBV12-3 or TRBV12-4 and TRBJ1-3; D gene uncertain. This CDR3 region has 15 residues. Deletions cut 1 base from V and 1 base from J, with 8 bases between. The CDR3 DNA reads as TGTGCCAGCAGTTTAGTATTGGTTTCTGGAAACACCATATATTTT. Amino acids: CASSLVLVSGNTIYF.

This clonotype was observed at least ten times. The gene calls are TRBV6-1 and TRBJ2-7; 13 nucleotides align to TRBD2. The V and J ends lost 3 bases and 2 bases, in that order; junction bases with no gene match: 1. CDR1 is MNHNS and CDR2 is SASEGT in the germline V gene. This CDR3 is built from 15 residues. The CDR3 loop is CASSDGTSGAYEQYF. CDR3 DNA: TGTGCCAGCAGTGACGGGACTAGCGGGGCCTACGAGCAGTACTTC.

The chain uses TRBV5-6 and TRBJ1-4; D perhaps matches TRBD1 (6 bases). Trimming took off 1 base at V and 8 bases at J, with 12 bases between the two ends. CDR3 length equals 14 residues. The germline V gene has CDR1 SGHDT and CDR2 YYEEEE. The CDR3 bases are TGTGCCAGCAGCTTGCACCCTAGGGGGGAAAAACTGTTTTTT. Amino acid sequence: CASSLHPRGEKLFF.

This chain links TRBV5-5 with TRBJ2-7, with D possibly called TRBD1 or TRBD2 (5 bases each). Germline V gene sequence: CDR1 SGHKS, CDR2 YYEKEE (reference sequence). This CDR3 has 14 amino acids. With 1 base removed from V and 3 bases from J, the gap between germline ends came to 11 bases. The DNA of the CDR3 is TGTGCCAGCAGCTTGTACGGGACCCACTACGAGCAGTACTTC. Translation: CASSLYGTHYEQYF.

This clonotype was picked up many times. The rearrangement uses TRBV2 and TRBJ1-5; a possible D gene is TRBD1 (5 bases). The CDR3 extends over 12 amino acids. V was cut by 6 bases and J by 6 bases, with 9 bases left in between. CDR1 and CDR2 (germline): SNHLY, FYNNEI. Here the CDR3 reads CASRGRGQPQHF. CDR3 in DNA: TGTGCCAGCAGGGGACGTGGTCAGCCCCAGCATTTT.

This clonotype was detected only a few times. The chain uses TRBV12-3 or TRBV12-4 and TRBJ2-2, with 10 bases fitting TRBD1. The CDR3 is 18 amino acids. Trimming removed 4 bases from V and 3 bases from J; junction bases left unmatched: 11. CDR3 region: CASSSIPRTGGDTGELFF. CDR3 sequence (DNA): TGTGCCAGCAGTTCTATACCCAGGACAGGGGGGGACACCGGGGAGCTGTTTTTT.

This clonotype was counted a few times. The chain is built from TRBV5-1 and TRBJ2-7, with TRBD1 matching over 9 bases. This CDR3 region has 12 residues. CDR1 and CDR2 from the germline V gene are SGHRS and YFSETQ. The junction had 1 base not matched to a gene; V was cut back by 3 bases and J by 6 bases. DNA for the CDR3: TGCGCCAGCAGCTGGGGACAGGGCGAGCAGTACTTC. Protein product: CASSWGQGEQYF.

V is TRBV10-1 and J is TRBJ2-1, with unresolved D. Germline lookup yields CDR1 WNHNN and CDR2 SYGVQD (reference sequence). Trimming removed 5 bases at V and 9 bases at J, with 14 bases between. CDR3 length: 13 residues. CDR3: CASSSKAFGEQFF. The CDR3, as DNA: TGCGCCAGCAGTTCTAAGGCCTTCGGTGAGCAGTTCTTC.

Concerning this clonotype itself: One junction end does not reproduce the germline sequence, and a read error may be involved. The V and J genes are TRBV29-1 and TRBJ1-3; TRBD1 agrees at 12 bases. CDR3 length equals 17 residues. Germline V gene lookup returns CDR1 SQVTM and CDR2 ANQGSEA. As DNA, the CDR3 is TGCAGCGTTGAAGATCCTCCGGGACAGGGGGCTGGGAACACCATATATTTT. The encoded protein is CSVEDPPGQGAGNTIYF.

This clonotype was found a few times. The CDR3 bases are TGTGCCAGCAGTGAGCCAGGACAGGGGTATAGGAATGAGCAGTTCTTC. Its protein is CASSEPGQGYRNEQFF. The J gene is TRBJ2-1, the V gene TRBV6-1; 9 bases agree with TRBD1. Germline CDR1 and CDR2: MNHNS and SASEGT. Losses at the gene ends were 3 bases for V and 7 bases for J; bases not matched to a gene: 10. This CDR3 contains 16 residues.

This clonotype was seen a handful of times. This chain links TRBV28 with TRBJ2-2; 11 bases line up with TRBD2. The CDR3 length is 18 residues. Germline values: CDR1 MDHEN, CDR2 SYDVKM. The ends lost 1 base at V and 1 base at J; junction bases unmatched: 5. The CDR3 sequence: CASSLSQTSGKNTGELFF. In nucleotides, the CDR3 is TGTGCCAGCAGTTTATCCCAGACTAGCGGGAAGAACACCGGGGAGCTGTTTTTT.

This clonotype showed up many times. This chain connects TRBV28 to TRBJ2-1; 8 nucleotides match TRBD1. Germline CDR1 and CDR2: MDHEN and SYDVKM. The CDR3 has 16 amino acids. The ends lost 3 bases at V and 5 bases at J; junction bases unmatched: 9. This CDR3 reads CASSFTRTGRDNEQFF. The CDR3 nucleotides read TGTGCCAGCAGTTTTACCAGGACAGGGCGAGACAATGAGCAGTTCTTC.

This clonotype was observed many times. This chain links TRBV6-1 with TRBJ2-5, with D tentatively TRBD1 or TRBD2 (6 bases each). Germline V gene sequence: CDR1 MNHNS, CDR2 SASEGT. The germline V and J ends were trimmed by 9 bases and 1 base, with 18 bases remaining between them. The CDR3 has 15 residues. CDR3 DNA: TGTGCCAGTGGGACCGACTGGGGGGCCCAAGAGACCCAGTACTTC. This gives the protein CASGTDWGAQETQYF.

This clonotype has ten or more counts. The V and J genes are TRBV7-2 and TRBJ2-2, with 13 bases lining up with TRBD2. Germline lookup yields CDR1 SGHTA and CDR2 FQGNSA. CDR3 size: 18 residues. The J segment lost 6 bases and the V segment lost 5 bases, leaving 12 bases of the junction unmatched. The CDR3: CASSRRLAGGVGSGELFF. The CDR3 DNA reads TGTGCCAGCAGCAGAAGACTAGCGGGAGGTGTAGGTTCCGGGGAGCTGTTTTTT.

The V and J genes are TRBV15 and TRBJ2-1; the D gene is possibly TRBD2 (6 bases). The CDR3 spans 16 residues. Germline loops: CDR1 LNHNV, CDR2 YYDKDF (reference sequence). V was pared by 3 bases and J by 2 bases, with 14 bases between. The CDR3 nucleotides are TGTGCCACCAGCAGGACAACGGGGGAGCCCTACAATGAGCAGTTCTTC. Protein sequence: CATSRTTGEPYNEQFF.